This T cell receptor beta chain is from a study of cytomegalovirus exposure and HLA in healthy donors. Overall study findings and caveats: Some V segments (TRBV6-2 and TRBV6-3 among them) were excluded as indistinguishable. TCR beta sequences numbering around 15,000 were associated with HLA alleles at 0.05 false discovery rate in a later analysis.

Points on this clone: Its antigen is undetermined.

PCR was performed using 60 Vbeta and 13 Jbeta primers. Clones were sequenced by immunoSEQ multiplex PCR, and TCRdb holds only the in-frame ones, with some missing. The data contain roughly 250,000 clones, 84% of them singletons. CDR1 is MNHEY and CDR2 is SVGAGI in the germline V gene. Trimming took off 0 bases at V and 8 bases at J, with 16 bases between the two ends. The CDR3 runs to 15 residues. The sequenced material came from PBMCs. The source is a woman between 35 and 50 years old in good health and CMV-seropositive. V is TRBV6-5 and J is TRBJ1-2; D not certain. CDR3 DNA: TGTGCCAGCAGTTACTCGCAATCTACTACCGGAGGCTACACCTTC. It encodes CASSYSQSTTGGYTF.